The 21 T cell receptor beta chains given below trace back to one sample, sequenced in a study of blood T cell repertoires in COVID-19. The method was immunoSEQ multiplex PCR; TCRdb's version includes in-frame clones alone and lacks a portion of them. The sample has more than 95,000 clones, 85% seen once; the top ten hold 4% to 5%. Sample: peripheral blood. Source of these receptors: a man aged 45-65 years with acute or convalescent COVID-19.

This chain joins TRBV12-3 or TRBV12-4 and TRBJ2-1, with a tentative D call TRBD1 (5 bases). CDR3 length: 12 amino acids. V was trimmed by 4 bases and J by 8 bases, leaving 9 bases between them. CDR3 residues: CASSSGYHEQFF. The CDR3 coding sequence is TGTGCCAGCAGTTCAGGGTACCATGAGCAGTTCTTC.

The chain combines TRBV28 with TRBJ1-6, with TRBD1 matching over 7 bases. The J segment lost 7 bases and the V segment lost 3 bases, leaving 6 bases of the junction unmatched. Germline lookup yields CDR1 MDHEN and CDR2 SYDVKM. The CDR3 has 15 residues. The CDR3 DNA is TGTGCCAGCAGTTTTGATCCCAGGGGGAATTCACCCCTCCACTTT. Its translation: CASSFDPRGNSPLHF.

The CDR3 reads CASSHTRRGQGAFMNTEAFF. DNA for the CDR3: TGCGCCAGCAGCCATACCCGTAGGGGACAGGGGGCCTTTATGAACACTGAAGCTTTCTTT. This chain uses TRBV4-1 with TRBJ1-1; 12 bases are a match to TRBD1. Unmatched junction bases numbered 14, after V lost 3 bases and J lost 0 bases. Germline lookup yields CDR1 MGHRA and CDR2 YSYEKL. The CDR3 covers 20 residues.

V and J are TRBV6-5 and TRBJ1-5, with 8 bases that match TRBD1. The CDR3 extends over 15 amino acids. Germline-derived CDR1 and CDR2 are MNHEY and SVGAGI. V gave up 6 bases and J gave up 2 bases; unmatched junction bases: 6. The CDR3 here is CASSSTGVGNQPQHF. CDR3 nucleotides: TGTGCCAGCAGCTCGACAGGGGTCGGCAATCAGCCCCAGCATTTT.

This clone was seen only a few times. The chain carries TRBV19 and TRBJ1-5; 8 bases are shared with TRBD1. The CDR3 length is 14 residues. V shed 6 bases and J 6 bases; nucleotides not matched to a gene: 7. CDR1 is LNHDA, CDR2 SQIVND, per germline (reference sequence). CDR3 DNA: TGTGCCAGTAGCTTCCAGGGGGCGTTTCAGCCCCAGCATTTT. It translates to CASSFQGAFQPQHF.

The chain employs TRBV4-2 and TRBJ2-7; 7 bases are shared with TRBD1. This CDR3 has 14 residues. CDR1 is LGHNA and CDR2 is YNFKEQ in the germline V gene. Germline trimming cut 0 bases from V and 5 bases from J; bases unmatched to any gene: 4. The CDR3 loop reads CASSQENRGDEQYF. CDR3 DNA sequence: TGTGCCAGCAGCCAAGAAAACAGGGGAGACGAGCAGTACTTC.

The chain joins TRBV12-3 or TRBV12-4 to TRBJ1-6, with a possible D match to TRBD1 (5 bases). This CDR3 is built from 12 residues. Trimming took off 5 bases at V and 12 bases at J, with 11 bases between the two ends. CDR3 DNA sequence: TGTGCCAGCAGTGCTACAGGCGAACCCCTCCACTTT. Translating it yields CASSATGEPLHF.

The chain links TRBV5-1 to TRBJ1-1; D perhaps matches TRBD1 (5 bases). Germline V CDR1 and CDR2: SGHRS, YFSETQ. This CDR3 has 14 residues. V shed 3 bases and J shed 5 bases, with 14 bases lying between them. CDR3 protein: CASSSNGAWTEAFF. The CDR3 nucleotides read TGCGCCAGCAGCTCCAATGGGGCATGGACTGAAGCTTTCTTT.

The J gene is TRBJ1-6, the V gene TRBV27, with D perhaps TRBD1 (5 bases). The CDR3 is 13 amino acids. Per the germline V gene, CDR1 is MNHEY and CDR2 is SMNVEV (reference sequence). V lost 3 bases and J lost 10, with 10 bases in between. For the CDR3, the DNA is TGTGCCAGCAGTTTTAGGGGCGAGTCACCCCTCCACTTT. Translating it yields CASSFRGESPLHF.

The V gene is TRBV5-1, the J gene TRBJ2-5, with 7 bases fitting TRBD1. There are 17 residues in the CDR3. Trimming at V came to 2 bases and at J to 5 bases, leaving 15 bases not matched to a gene. CDR1 and CDR2 from the germline V gene are SGHRS and YFSETQ. The CDR3 bases are TGCGCCAGCAGCTTTCTTTTGACAACAGGGGTCGGGGAGACCCAGTACTTC. It is translated as CASSFLLTTGVGETQYF.

The chain has TRBV11-2 and TRBJ2-4, with D possibly TRBD2 on 6 matching bases. The V end lost 5 bases, the J end lost 6 bases, and 20 bases lay between the germline ends. Germline V lookup: CDR1 SGHAT, CDR2 FQNNGV. CDR3 size: 16 residues. The CDR3 DNA follows: TGTGCCAGCAGCGTAGTCTCGGGAGCGGCTGGAAACATTCAGTACTTC. This gives the protein CASSVVSGAAGNIQYF.

The chain has TRBV19 and TRBJ1-3; D is ambiguous. V lost 10 bases and J 2 bases, leaving 12 bases between the germline ends. The V gene's germline CDR1 is LNHDA and CDR2 SQIVND (reference sequence). CDR3 length: 13 amino acids. CDR3 DNA: TGTGCCACCGTTCGGTATCCTGGAAACACCATATATTTT. Its translation is CATVRYPGNTIYF.

The V and J genes are TRBV6-5 and TRBJ1-5; D might be TRBD1 (5 bases). The germline CDR1 and CDR2 sequences are MNHEY and SVGAGI. Between the trimmed V and J ends, which lost 6 bases and 7 bases, there was a span of 19 bases. The CDR3 is 15 amino acids. CDR3 sequence (DNA): TGTGCCAGCAGCAGGGCCCGGTCGAACCTGCAGCCCCAGCATTTT. As protein: CASSRARSNLQPQHF.

The chain uses TRBV7-6 and TRBJ2-2; D possibly corresponds to TRBD2 (6 bases). Trimming took off 0 bases at V and 2 bases at J, with 13 bases between the two ends. The germline V gene encodes CDR1 SGHVS and CDR2 FNYEAQ. There are 17 residues in the CDR3. The CDR3 reads CASSLAREGGNTGELFF. CDR3 in DNA: TGTGCCAGCAGCTTAGCGAGAGAGGGAGGAAACACCGGGGAGCTGTTTTTT.

The chain employs TRBV6-5 and TRBJ2-7, with D uncertain. Germline lookup yields CDR1 MNHEY and CDR2 SVGAGI. The V end was cut by 6 bases, the J end by 5 bases, with 14 bases between. This CDR3 contains 13 residues. The CDR3 here is CASRWAATHEQYF. The CDR3 nucleotides read TGTGCCAGCAGGTGGGCAGCAACCCACGAGCAGTACTTC.

V and J are TRBV27 and TRBJ2-1, with 7 bases lining up with TRBD2. The CDR3 runs 16 residues. Germline V CDR1 and CDR2: MNHEY, SMNVEV (reference sequence). J lost 8 bases, V lost 5 bases, and 15 bases had no gene match. For the CDR3, the DNA is TGTGCCAGCAGTCCATCCGGGGGGTTGATGATTGATGAGCAGTTCTTC. This sequence encodes CASSPSGGLMIDEQFF.

The chain is built from TRBV5-1 and TRBJ2-5; D gene unclear. CDR3 length equals 15 residues. Germline V gives CDR1 SGHRS, CDR2 YFSETQ. Trimming shortened V by 5 bases and J by 0 bases, and 14 bases separated the two germline ends. The CDR3 loop reads CASSKVELYQETQYF. CDR3 coding DNA: TGCGCCAGCAGTAAGGTGGAGTTGTACCAAGAGACCCAGTACTTC. Complete variable domain (other parts from reference TRBV5-1 and TRBJ2-5): KAGVTQTPRYLIKTRGQQVTLSCSPISGHRSVSWYQQTPGQGLQFLFEYFSETQRNKGNFPGRFSGRQFSNSRSEMNVSTLELGDSALYLCASSKVELYQETQYFGPGTRLLVL.

V gene TRBV3-1 (or the pseudogene TRBV3-2) combines with J gene TRBJ1-5; TRBD1 aligns across 10 bases. The trim removed 4 bases at V and 3 bases at J, leaving 3 bases unmatched. This CDR3 region has 15 residues. CDR1 is LGHDT and CDR2 is YNNKEL in the germline V gene (reference sequence). CDR3 sequence reads: CASSRGQGVNQPQHF. The CDR3 nucleotides read TGTGCCAGCAGCCGAGGACAGGGGGTCAATCAGCCCCAGCATTTT.

The V and J genes are TRBV24-1 and TRBJ2-2; 7 bases agree with TRBD1. The V gene end was trimmed by 2 bases and the J gene end by 7 bases; junction bases not matched to a gene: 9. CDR3 length: 16 amino acids. Germline CDR1 is KGHDR and CDR2 is SFDVKD. The CDR3 nucleotides read TGTGCCACCAGTGATTCCAAGGGGGCGGTCATCGGGGAGCTGTTTTTT. It yields the protein CATSDSKGAVIGELFF.

The genes are TRBV5-1 and TRBJ1-1; 7 nucleotides agree with TRBD1. In germline, CDR1 is SGHRS, CDR2 YFSETQ. The CDR3 is made up of 14 amino acids. V trimming: 4 bases; J trimming: 6 bases; junction bases outside the gene matches: 9. CDR3 coding DNA: TGCGCCAGCAGCCCCACCTACAGGGGCGCTGAAGCTTTCTTT. This sequence encodes CASSPTYRGAEAFF.

The chain links TRBV2 to TRBJ2-3; no firm D call. Per the germline V gene, CDR1 is SNHLY and CDR2 is FYNNEI. The CDR3 runs 16 residues. V was cut by 2 bases and J by 0 bases, with 12 bases left in between. CDR3 coding DNA: TGTGCCAGCAGTGAAATGTCTAGTACTAGCACAGATACGCAGTATTTT. It yields the protein CASSEMSSTSTDTQYF.